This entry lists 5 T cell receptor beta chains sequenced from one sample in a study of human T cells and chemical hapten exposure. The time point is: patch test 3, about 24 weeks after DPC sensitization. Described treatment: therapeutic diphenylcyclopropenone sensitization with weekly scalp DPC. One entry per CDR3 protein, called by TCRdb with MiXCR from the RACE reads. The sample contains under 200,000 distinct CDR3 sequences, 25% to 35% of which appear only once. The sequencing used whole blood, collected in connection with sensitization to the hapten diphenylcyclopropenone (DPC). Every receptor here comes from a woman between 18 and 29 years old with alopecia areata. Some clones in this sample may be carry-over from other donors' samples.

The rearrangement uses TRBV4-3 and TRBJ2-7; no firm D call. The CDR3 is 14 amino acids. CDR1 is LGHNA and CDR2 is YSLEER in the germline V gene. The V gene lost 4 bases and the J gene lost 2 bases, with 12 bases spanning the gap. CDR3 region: CASSRLLGTYEQYF. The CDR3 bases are TGCGCCAGCAGCCGGCTATTAGGAACCTACGAGCAGTACTTC.

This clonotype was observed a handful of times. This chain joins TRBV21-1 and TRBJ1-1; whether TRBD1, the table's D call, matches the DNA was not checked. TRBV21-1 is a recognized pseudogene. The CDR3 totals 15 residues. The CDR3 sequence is CASSLSREANTEAFF. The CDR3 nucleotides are TGTGCCAGCAGCCTTTCCAGGGAAGCGAACACTGAAGCTTTCTTT.

The DNA for the CDR3 is TGTGCCAGCAGCGTAGTAGGCGGGGGAGCGGATACGCAGTATTTT. Its translation is CASSVVGGGADTQYF. The V call is TRBV9, the J call TRBJ2-3; 7 nucleotides agree with TRBD2. This CDR3 has 15 amino acids. Per germline, CDR1 SGDLS and CDR2 YYNGEE. V shed 0 bases and J 6 bases; nucleotides not matched to a gene: 7.

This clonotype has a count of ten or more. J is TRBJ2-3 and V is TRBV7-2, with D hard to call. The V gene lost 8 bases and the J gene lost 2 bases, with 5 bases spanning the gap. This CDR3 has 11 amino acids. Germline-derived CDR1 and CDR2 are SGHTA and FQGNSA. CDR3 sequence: CASGVTDTQYF. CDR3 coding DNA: TGTGCCAGCGGAGTCACAGATACGCAGTATTTT.

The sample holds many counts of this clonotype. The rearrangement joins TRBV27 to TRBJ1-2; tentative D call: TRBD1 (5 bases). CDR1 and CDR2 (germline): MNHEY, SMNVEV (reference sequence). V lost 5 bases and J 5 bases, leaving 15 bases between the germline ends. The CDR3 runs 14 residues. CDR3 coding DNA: TGTGCCAGCAGTACCCTGGACAAGAAGTATGGCTACACCTTC. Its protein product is CASSTLDKKYGYTF.